Below, 32 T cell receptor beta chains from the same sample are listed, as sequenced in a study of blood T cell repertoires in COVID-19 (dated by TCRdb to about 2020). The library was generated by the immunoSEQ multiplex PCR assay. TCRdb re-hosts the immuneACCESS table, in-frame sequences only. Its copies lack some clones; in the studies checked, an unresolved V gene accounts for under half of them, and the cause for the rest is not known. This sample gives fewer than 350,000 clones in total; approximately 91% of them show up just once. In total, the top ten clones hold 9.4% of the sample. The material sequenced was peripheral blood. These receptors were collected from a man between 18 and 29 years old with active or convalescent COVID-19.

The chain couples TRBV27 to TRBJ1-3; tentative D call: TRBD1 (5 bases). V lost 2 bases, J lost 3 bases, and 8 bases lay in between. This CDR3 region has 14 residues. Looked up from germline, CDR1 is MNHEY and CDR2 is SMNVEV (reference sequence). The DNA for the CDR3 is TGTGCCAGCAGTTTACGGGGGAATGGAAACACCATATATTTT. It translates to CASSLRGNGNTIYF.

The V and J genes are TRBV11-2 and TRBJ2-5; 9 bases are shared with TRBD1. The CDR3 is 14 amino acids. Germline CDR1 is SGHAT and CDR2 is FQNNGV. The J segment lost 5 bases and the V segment lost 3 bases, leaving 4 bases of the junction unmatched. In DNA form, the CDR3 reads TGTGCCAGCAGCTTGGGACAGGGCTATGAGACCCAGTACTTC. This translates into CASSLGQGYETQYF.

The sample holds one count of this clone. The chain uses TRBV12-5 and TRBJ1-1, with 10 bases that match TRBD1. The ends lost 4 bases at V and 6 bases at J; junction bases unmatched: 14. The CDR3 spans 17 residues. In germline, CDR1 is LGHNT, CDR2 FRNRAP. The CDR3 loop is CASGSSTGGGGLAEAFF. CDR3 nucleotide sequence: TGTGCTAGTGGTTCCTCGACAGGGGGCGGAGGTTTGGCTGAAGCTTTCTTT.

The CDR3 nucleotides are TGTGCCAGCAGCTTTTCCCACGTAGTGCAAGAGACCCAGTACTTC. This encodes CASSFSHVVQETQYF. The chain combines TRBV5-4 with TRBJ2-5; D is unclear. Germline CDR1 and CDR2: SGHNT and YYREEE (reference sequence). This CDR3 spans 15 amino acids. Trimming shortened V by 2 bases and J by 2 bases, and 13 bases separated the two germline ends.

The J gene is TRBJ2-4, the V gene TRBV13, with D maybe TRBD1 (5 bases). Germline CDR1 reads PRHDT; CDR2 reads FYEKMQ (reference sequence). Trimming pared 5 bases from V and 7 bases from J, leaving 9 bases between. There are 12 residues in the CDR3. The CDR3, as DNA: TGTGCCAGCAGCCAGGGTGGGAACATTCAGTACTTC. Translation: CASSQGGNIQYF.

This clone came up once. The chain uses TRBV7-2 and TRBJ1-4; 9 positions match TRBD1. The V gene's germline CDR1 is SGHTA and CDR2 FQGNSA. V shed 4 bases and J 4 bases; nucleotides not matched to a gene: 7. The CDR3 is 16 residues long. The CDR3 loop is CASSSSDRGFNEKLFF. In nucleotides, the CDR3 is TGTGCCAGCAGCTCCTCCGACAGGGGGTTTAATGAAAAACTGTTTTTT.

The chain combines TRBV2 with TRBJ1-3; D call uncertain. CDR3 length: 14 residues. Trimming pared 6 bases from V and 0 bases from J, leaving 9 bases between. The V gene's germline CDR1 is SNHLY and CDR2 FYNNEI. The CDR3 coding sequence is TGTGCCAGCAGCAAGCCCCTCTCTGGAAACACCATATATTTT. As protein: CASSKPLSGNTIYF.

V gene TRBV20-1 combines with J gene TRBJ1-6; D unclear. V was trimmed by 3 bases and J by 0 bases, leaving 18 bases between them. CDR3 length: 18 amino acids. The germline V gene encodes CDR1 DFQATT and CDR2 SNEGSKA (reference sequence). This CDR3 is CSASEGMYASSYNSPLHF. The CDR3 bases are TGCAGTGCTAGTGAGGGCATGTATGCGAGCTCCTATAATTCACCCCTCCACTTT.

The rearrangement joins TRBV11-3 to TRBJ2-2; TRBD1 might be the D (6 bases). V lost 0 bases and J lost 6, with 20 bases in between. The CDR3 runs to 18 residues. Germline V gene sequence: CDR1 SGHNT, CDR2 YENEEA. The CDR3 loop is CASSLDRMGASYAGELFF. In DNA, the CDR3 is TGTGCCAGCAGCTTAGATCGTATGGGGGCCTCTTACGCCGGGGAGCTGTTTTTT.

The V gene is TRBV9, the J gene TRBJ2-5; TRBD2 aligns across 14 bases. V lost 3 bases to trimming and J lost 6 bases; unmatched junction nucleotides: 7. Germline CDR1 SGDLS, CDR2 YYNGEE. The CDR3 runs 16 residues. CDR3 residues: CASSAPTSGGAQTQYF. In DNA form, the CDR3 reads TGTGCCAGCAGCGCGCCGACTAGCGGGGGGGCGCAGACCCAGTACTTC.

The table lists this clone with a few counts. The V gene is TRBV19, the J gene TRBJ2-3; D unresolved. Trimming removed 5 bases from V and 2 bases from J, with 8 bases in between. Germline CDR1 and CDR2: LNHDA and SQIVND (reference sequence). The CDR3 length is 13 residues. The CDR3 DNA reads TGTGCCAGTAGTGCTGGCCTCACAGATACGCAGTATTTT. Translation: CASSAGLTDTQYF.

About this clone itself: The sample carries other DNA sequences with the same CDR3. The chain has TRBV19 and TRBJ2-7; 8 bases align to TRBD1. CDR1 is LNHDA and CDR2 is SQIVND in the germline V gene (reference sequence). CDR3 length: 15 amino acids. V lost 3 bases and J lost 7; bases outside the gene matches: 11. The CDR3 region is CASSIAGQGAYEQYF. The CDR3 DNA reads TGTGCCAGTAGTATCGCTGGGCAGGGGGCGTATGAGCAGTACTTC.

The chain combines TRBV19 with TRBJ1-5, with TRBD1 identical over 7 bases. Germline CDR1 reads LNHDA; CDR2 reads SQIVND (reference sequence). CDR3 length: 14 residues. V lost 9 bases, J lost 7 bases, and 12 bases stayed unmatched. The CDR3 nucleotides read TGTGCCAGCGAGGAGACAGGGACTCGGCAGCCCCAGCATTTT. Translation: CASEETGTRQPQHF.

This chain uses TRBV9 with TRBJ2-1, with D perhaps matching TRBD2 (6 bases). This CDR3 is built from 16 residues. Germline CDR1 and CDR2: SGDLS and YYNGEE. Trimming pared 0 bases from V and 3 bases from J, leaving 13 bases between. CDR3 protein: CASSVGDSFRYNEQFF. The CDR3, as DNA: TGTGCCAGCAGCGTAGGGGACTCCTTCCGCTACAATGAGCAGTTCTTC.

As regards this clone: Other DNA sequences in the same sample also yield this CDR3. J is TRBJ2-3 and V is TRBV15; possible D gene TRBD2, 5 bases. This CDR3 has 16 amino acids. Germline-derived CDR1 and CDR2 are LNHNV and YYDKDF (reference sequence). Trimming left V 0 bases short and J 1 base short, with 11 bases between. CDR3 in amino acids: CATSRDRGRRTDTQYF. Written as DNA, the CDR3 is TGTGCCACCAGCAGAGATCGCGGGCGGCGCACAGATACGCAGTATTTT.

The V gene is TRBV3-1 (or the pseudogene TRBV3-2), the J gene TRBJ2-3; 9 positions agree with TRBD2. V shed 3 bases, J shed 3 bases, and the junction held 4 bases outside the gene matches. This CDR3 contains 15 residues. CDR1 LGHDT and CDR2 YNNKEL come from the germline V gene (reference sequence). The CDR3 bases are TGTGCCAGCAGCCATGGAGCGGGGGGAACAGATACGCAGTATTTT. It translates to CASSHGAGGTDTQYF.

This chain connects TRBV7-2 to TRBJ2-1; 8 positions agree with TRBD2. From germline, CDR1 is SGHTA and CDR2 FQGNSA. The CDR3 is made up of 17 amino acids. J gave up 0 bases and V 1 base, and 5 bases lay outside the gene matches. CDR3 sequence (DNA): TGTGCCAGCAGCTTAGTGGCGCGGGGGGCCTCCTACAATGAGCAGTTCTTC. Encoded protein: CASSLVARGASYNEQFF.

The chain joins TRBV9 to TRBJ1-2, with TRBD1 as a possible D gene (5 bases). Looked up from germline, CDR1 is SGDLS and CDR2 is YYNGEE. The CDR3 spans 15 residues. The germline V and J ends were trimmed by 3 bases and 7 bases, with 19 bases remaining between them. CDR3: CASSGPTVSLSGYTF. CDR3 nucleotide sequence: TGTGCCAGCAGCGGCCCGACAGTATCATTAAGTGGCTACACCTTC.

The chain recombines TRBV4-3 with TRBJ2-7; D is ambiguous. The V and J ends lost 4 bases and 0 bases respectively, with 13 bases between them. The CDR3 extends over 15 amino acids. The germline CDR1 and CDR2 sequences are LGHNA and YSLEER. CDR3 in DNA: TGCGCCAGCAGCCGCGGTGTCAGCCTCTCCTACGAGCAGTACTTC. Its protein is CASSRGVSLSYEQYF.

The DNA for the CDR3 is TGCGCCAGCAGCCAGGAAGGAGGGCAGCCCTATGTTGGCTACACCTTC. This encodes CASSQEGGQPYVGYTF. The V call is TRBV4-1, the J call TRBJ1-2; D gene ambiguous. This CDR3 comprises 16 residues. Germline V CDR1 and CDR2: MGHRA, YSYEKL. The V and J ends lost 3 bases and 7 bases respectively, with 21 bases between them.

The CDR3 here is CASSSQQGQAHEKLFF. In DNA, the CDR3 is TGTGCCAGCAGCTCCCAACAGGGGCAGGCCCATGAAAAACTGTTTTTT. This sequence joins TRBV11-2 and TRBJ1-4; 7 positions agree with TRBD1. CDR1 is SGHAT and CDR2 is FQNNGV in the germline V gene. Trimming cost V 4 bases and J 6 bases; bases outside gene matches: 11. This CDR3 has 16 amino acids.

This clone was counted once. The chain has TRBV6-5 and TRBJ2-1; 9 bases are a match to TRBD2. The trim removed 3 bases at V and 5 bases at J, leaving 8 bases unmatched. There are 16 residues in the CDR3. Germline CDR1 and CDR2: MNHEY and SVGAGI. The CDR3 spells CASSYFPAGGHNEQFF. For the CDR3, the DNA is TGTGCCAGCAGTTATTTCCCAGCGGGGGGTCACAATGAGCAGTTCTTC.

The chain combines TRBV10-3 with TRBJ1-1; 9 bases agree with TRBD1. The CDR3 runs to 19 residues. The junction had 14 bases not matched to a gene; V was cut back by 2 bases and J by 1 base. In germline, CDR1 is ENHRY, CDR2 SYGVKD. The CDR3 loop is CAISEPYSRDRARNTEAFF. The CDR3 bases are TGTGCCATCAGTGAGCCTTATTCCCGGGACAGGGCTCGGAACACTGAAGCTTTCTTT.

The V and J genes are TRBV3-1 (or the pseudogene TRBV3-2) and TRBJ1-1; D might be TRBD1 (6 bases). Germline V gene data show CDR1 as LGHDT and CDR2 as YNNKEL (reference sequence). V was pared by 3 bases and J by 3 bases, with 11 bases between. This CDR3 has 14 residues. CDR3 nucleotides: TGTGCCAGCAGCCACCGGGACAAGCACACTGAAGCTTTCTTT. It codes for CASSHRDKHTEAFF.

The J gene is TRBJ2-1, the V gene TRBV19; TRBD2 agrees at 14 bases. The V gene's germline CDR1 is LNHDA and CDR2 SQIVND (reference sequence). V lost 1 base to trimming and J lost 9 bases; unmatched junction nucleotides: 11. This CDR3 is 18 amino acids long. The CDR3 region has the DNA TGTGCCAGTAGTATAGGGACTAGCGGGGGGCCTAAGGGTGTTGAGCAGTTCTTC. Amino acid sequence: CASSIGTSGGPKGVEQFF.

The chain carries TRBV5-1 and TRBJ2-1; TRBD2 matches at 7 bases. V dropped 0 bases and J dropped 10; count of bases not matched to a gene: 16. CDR1 is SGHRS and CDR2 is YFSETQ in the germline V gene. The CDR3 sequence is 17 residues long. The CDR3 spells CASSLDPGRAYTEEQFF. As DNA, the CDR3 is TGCGCCAGCAGCTTGGATCCAGGGAGGGCATACACGGAGGAGCAGTTCTTC.

This rearrangement joins TRBV24-1 to TRBJ2-1, with D hard to call. Trimming took 0 bases from V and 7 from J, leaving 6 bases between them. Germline CDR1 is KGHDR and CDR2 is SFDVKD. The CDR3 runs to 13 residues. CDR3 DNA: TGTGCCACCAGTGATTTGTCCGCGAATGAGCAGTTCTTC. Amino acids: CATSDLSANEQFF.

The chain combines TRBV6-5 with TRBJ1-1; a possible D gene is TRBD1 (5 bases). V lost 8 bases, J lost 3 bases, and 10 bases lay in between. The CDR3 consists of 12 residues. Germline V gives CDR1 MNHEY, CDR2 SVGAGI. This chain's CDR3 is CASSGGYTEAFF. The CDR3, as DNA: TGTGCCAGCTCCGGGGGGTACACTGAAGCTTTCTTT.

The V and J genes are TRBV29-1 and TRBJ1-1; weak D call: TRBD1 (6 bases). V was shortened by 5 bases and J by 1 base, with 11 bases between the two germline ends. Germline loops: CDR1 SQVTM, CDR2 ANQGSEA. The CDR3 extends over 13 amino acids. The CDR3 reads CSVLDRTNTEAFF. The CDR3 DNA follows: TGCAGCGTTTTGGACAGAACGAACACTGAAGCTTTCTTT. The whole variable domain, remainder taken from reference TRBV29-1 and TRBJ1-1, is SAVISQKPSRDICQRGTSLTIQCQVDSQVTMMFWYRQQPGQSLTLIATANQGSEATYESGFVIDKFPISRPNLTFSTLTVSNMSPEDSSIYLCSVLDRTNTEAFFGQGTRLTVV.

This clone occurred a few times. The V and J genes are TRBV18 and TRBJ2-1; perhaps TRBD2 as D (7 bases). V was pared by 6 bases and J by 7 bases, with 22 bases between. This CDR3 spans 16 amino acids. Germline CDR1 and CDR2: KGHSH and LQKENI. The chain's CDR3 is CASSRTRGGATNEQFF. The CDR3 DNA is TGTGCCAGCTCTAGGACTCGTGGGGGGGCCACTAATGAGCAGTTCTTC.

The V call is TRBV5-4, the J call TRBJ1-3; TRBD1 agrees at 8 bases. V shed 7 bases and J 2 bases; nucleotides not matched to a gene: 5. Per the germline V gene, CDR1 is SGHNT and CDR2 is YYREEE (reference sequence). This CDR3 spans 14 amino acids. As DNA, the CDR3 is TGTGCCAGCTCCAGGACAGGGACTGGAAACACCATATATTTT. Translation: CASSRTGTGNTIYF.

The CDR3 DNA follows: TGTGCCAGCAGCCCGGGACAGGGACGTCCCCAGCATTTT. Its translation: CASSPGQGRPQHF. The V gene is TRBV2, the J gene TRBJ1-5; 9 nucleotides align to TRBD1. V shed 6 bases, J shed 10 bases, and the junction held 7 bases outside the gene matches. The CDR3 totals 13 residues. In germline, CDR1 is SNHLY, CDR2 FYNNEI.